These T cell receptor beta chains were read from a single sample in a study of beta chain features in type 1 diabetes. Clones were sequenced by immunoSEQ multiplex PCR, and TCRdb holds only the in-frame ones, with some missing. The sample consists of roughly 700,000 clones, 10% to 15% of them appearing once. Sequencing input: naive CD4+ T cells from blood. These TCRs come from a man between 18 and 29 years old with type 1 diabetes. CDR3s include the opening cysteine and the closing phenylalanine or tryptophan. The D gene is left open where the match is weak. Size tells how often a clone was seen (once, few, many) or the class of an expanded clone, and some rows leave it out.

abundance: .
d_gene: .
j_gene: TRBJ2-1
v_gene: TRBV30
CDR3aa: CAFNQGREQFF
CDR3nt: TGTGCCTTTAACCAGGGTCGTGAGCAGTTCTTC

abundance: .
d_gene: .
j_gene: TRBJ2-6
v_gene: TRBV7-9
CDR3aa: CASRPQGSGANVLTF
CDR3nt: TGTGCCAGCCGTCCCCAGGGTTCTGGGGCCAACGTCCTGACTTTC

abundance: few
d_gene: .
j_gene: TRBJ2-1
v_gene: TRBV2
CDR3aa: CASSEGLYNEQFF
CDR3nt: TGTGCCAGCAGTGAAGGGCTGTACAATGAGCAGTTCTTC

abundance: few
d_gene: TRBD1
j_gene: TRBJ1-6
v_gene: TRBV25-1
CDR3aa: CASSFGQDASPLHF
CDR3nt: TGTGCCAGCAGTTTCGGACAGGATGCTTCACCCCTCCACTTT

abundance: few
d_gene: .
j_gene: TRBJ1-2
v_gene: TRBV28
CDR3aa: CASSSFPGFDYGYTF
CDR3nt: TGTGCCAGCAGTTCTTTCCCGGGGTTCGACTATGGCTACACCTTC

abundance: few
d_gene: .
j_gene: TRBJ2-3
v_gene: TRBV10-3
CDR3aa: CAISERPPGDTQYF
CDR3nt: TGTGCCATCAGTGAACGCCCCCCAGGGGATACGCAGTATTTT

abundance: few
d_gene: .
j_gene: TRBJ2-7
v_gene: TRBV9
CDR3aa: CASSVGGRGSYEQYF
CDR3nt: TGTGCCAGCAGCGTAGGGGGCAGGGGATCCTACGAGCAGTACTTC

abundance: .
d_gene: .
j_gene: TRBJ1-1
v_gene: TRBV19
CDR3aa: CASSGAGANTEAFF
CDR3nt: TGTGCCAGTAGTGGAGCAGGGGCGAACACTGAAGCTTTCTTT

abundance: .
d_gene: .
j_gene: TRBJ1-6
v_gene: TRBV28
CDR3aa: CASSRSYNSPLHF
CDR3nt: TGTGCCAGCAGCCGCTCCTATAATTCACCCCTCCACTTT

abundance: .
d_gene: .
j_gene: TRBJ1-6
v_gene: TRBV9
CDR3aa: CASSPRSWGDNSPLHF
CDR3nt: TGTGCCAGCAGCCCCCGGAGCTGGGGGGATAATTCACCCCTCCACTTT

abundance: .
d_gene: TRBD1
j_gene: TRBJ1-2
v_gene: TRBV9
CDR3aa: CASSVEGAVAGYGYTF
CDR3nt: TGTGCCAGCAGCGTAGAGGGGGCCGTAGCGGGCTATGGCTACACCTTC

abundance: .
d_gene: TRBD2
j_gene: TRBJ2-5
v_gene: TRBV6-1
CDR3aa: CASSDIGTSRETQYF
CDR3nt: TGTGCCAGCAGTGATATCGGGACTAGCAGGGAGACCCAGTACTTC

abundance: .
d_gene: .
j_gene: TRBJ2-5
v_gene: TRBV29-1
CDR3aa: CSVADGEETQYF
CDR3nt: TGCAGCGTAGCGGACGGAGAAGAGACCCAGTACTTC

abundance: .
d_gene: TRBD1
j_gene: TRBJ2-1
v_gene: TRBV6-5
CDR3aa: CASSRTGSSYNEQFF
CDR3nt: TGTGCCAGCAGCCGGACAGGGAGCTCCTACAATGAGCAGTTCTTC

abundance: .
d_gene: .
j_gene: TRBJ2-1
v_gene: TRBV30
CDR3aa: CAWRDGYRSYNEQFF
CDR3nt: TGTGCCTGGAGGGACGGCTACCGCTCCTACAATGAGCAGTTCTTC

abundance: .
d_gene: TRBD2
j_gene: TRBJ2-5
v_gene: TRBV2
CDR3aa: CASGKSGLALREETQYF
CDR3nt: TGTGCCAGCGGAAAATCAGGACTAGCACTTCGGGAGGAGACCCAGTACTTC

abundance: .
d_gene: .
j_gene: TRBJ2-1
v_gene: TRBV28
CDR3aa: CASSLEPTYNEQFF
CDR3nt: TGTGCCAGCAGTTTAGAACCAACCTACAATGAGCAGTTCTTC

abundance: few
d_gene: .
j_gene: TRBJ1-4
v_gene: TRBV7-6
CDR3aa: CASSSVGVRGGEKLFF
CDR3nt: TGTGCCAGCAGCTCTGTTGGTGTCAGGGGTGGTGAAAAACTGTTTTTT

abundance: .
d_gene: .
j_gene: TRBJ2-5
v_gene: TRBV2
CDR3aa: CASSDGGETQYF
CDR3nt: TGTGCCAGCAGTGACGGCGGAGAGACCCAGTACTTC

abundance: few
d_gene: TRBD1
j_gene: TRBJ2-1
v_gene: TRBV19
CDR3aa: CASSPGTVNEQFF
CDR3nt: TGTGCCAGTAGTCCGGGGACAGTCAATGAGCAGTTCTTC

abundance: few
d_gene: TRBD1
j_gene: TRBJ1-2
v_gene: TRBV11-1
CDR3aa: CASSSGTDYGYTF
CDR3nt: TGTGCCAGCAGCTCAGGGACAGACTATGGCTACACCTTC

abundance: .
d_gene: .
j_gene: TRBJ1-4
v_gene: TRBV6-5
CDR3aa: CASSREGTNEKLFF
CDR3nt: TGTGCCAGCAGTAGGGAGGGAACTAATGAAAAACTGTTTTTT

abundance: few
d_gene: .
j_gene: TRBJ1-3
v_gene: TRBV30
CDR3aa: CASPLGSGNTIYF
CDR3nt: TGTGCCTCTCCACTGGGCTCTGGAAACACCATATATTTT

abundance: few
d_gene: TRBD2
j_gene: TRBJ2-1
v_gene: TRBV5-4
CDR3aa: CASSLGSGKSNEQFF
CDR3nt: TGTGCCAGCAGCTTGGGTAGCGGGAAGTCCAATGAGCAGTTCTTC

abundance: .
d_gene: TRBD1
j_gene: TRBJ2-3
v_gene: TRBV4-2
CDR3aa: CASSQGGGIGTDTQYF
CDR3nt: TGTGCCAGCAGCCAAGGAGGGGGCATCGGCACAGATACGCAGTATTTT

abundance: .
d_gene: .
j_gene: TRBJ2-1
v_gene: TRBV11-3
CDR3aa: CASSLDIKGEQFF
CDR3nt: TGTGCCAGCAGCTTAGATATAAAGGGTGAGCAGTTCTTC

abundance: .
d_gene: TRBD1
j_gene: TRBJ2-7
v_gene: TRBV29-1
CDR3aa: CSARTGGVYEQYF
CDR3nt: TGCAGCGCTCGGACAGGGGGAGTTTACGAGCAGTACTTC

abundance: few
d_gene: TRBD2
j_gene: TRBJ2-7
v_gene: TRBV28
CDR3aa: CASNTGGGSYEQYF
CDR3nt: TGTGCCAGCAACACGGGGGGTGGCTCCTACGAGCAGTACTTC

abundance: few
d_gene: .
j_gene: TRBJ1-2
v_gene: TRBV30
CDR3aa: CAWSRNLSDDYTF
CDR3nt: TGTGCCTGGAGTCGGAACCTCTCGGATGACTACACCTTC